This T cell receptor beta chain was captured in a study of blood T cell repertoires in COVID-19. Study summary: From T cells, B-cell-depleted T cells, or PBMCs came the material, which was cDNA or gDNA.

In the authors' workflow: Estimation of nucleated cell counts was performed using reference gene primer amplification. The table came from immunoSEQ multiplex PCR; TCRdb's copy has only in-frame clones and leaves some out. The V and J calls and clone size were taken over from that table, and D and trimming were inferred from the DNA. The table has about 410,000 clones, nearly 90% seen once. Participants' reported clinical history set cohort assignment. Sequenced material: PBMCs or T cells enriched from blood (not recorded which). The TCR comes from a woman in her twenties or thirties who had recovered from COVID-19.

The CDR3 sequence: CAIRRDTDSYGYTF. The CDR3 nucleotides read TGTGCCATCAGGAGGGACACCGATTCGTATGGCTACACCTTC. The V call is TRBV10-3, the J call TRBJ1-2, with D perhaps TRBD1 (6 bases). Germline V gene lookup returns CDR1 ENHRY and CDR2 SYGVKD. This CDR3 contains 14 residues. V lost 6 bases, J lost 5 bases, and 16 bases lay in between.